This T cell receptor (beta chain) emerged from a study of cytomegalovirus exposure and HLA in healthy donors. The PCR used 60 Vbeta and 13 Jbeta primers. Sequencing used immunoSEQ multiplex PCR; TCRdb keeps in-frame clones, though not all of them. The sample has 200,000 to 250,000 clones, just under 85% seen once; the top ten hold roughly 0.58%. This CDR3 is 13 amino acids long. The germline V and J ends were trimmed by 4 bases and 2 bases, with 6 bases remaining between them. The germline CDR1 and CDR2 sequences are MNHNY and SVGAGI (reference sequence). This receptor was obtained from a woman aged 40 to 50 in good health and CMV-seronegative. The sample taken for sequencing was PBMCs. The V gene is TRBV6-6, the J gene TRBJ1-5; D gene unclear. The CDR3, as DNA: TGTGCCAGCAGTTCCGGGGGCAATCAGCCCCAGCATTTT. This sequence encodes CASSSGGNQPQHF.